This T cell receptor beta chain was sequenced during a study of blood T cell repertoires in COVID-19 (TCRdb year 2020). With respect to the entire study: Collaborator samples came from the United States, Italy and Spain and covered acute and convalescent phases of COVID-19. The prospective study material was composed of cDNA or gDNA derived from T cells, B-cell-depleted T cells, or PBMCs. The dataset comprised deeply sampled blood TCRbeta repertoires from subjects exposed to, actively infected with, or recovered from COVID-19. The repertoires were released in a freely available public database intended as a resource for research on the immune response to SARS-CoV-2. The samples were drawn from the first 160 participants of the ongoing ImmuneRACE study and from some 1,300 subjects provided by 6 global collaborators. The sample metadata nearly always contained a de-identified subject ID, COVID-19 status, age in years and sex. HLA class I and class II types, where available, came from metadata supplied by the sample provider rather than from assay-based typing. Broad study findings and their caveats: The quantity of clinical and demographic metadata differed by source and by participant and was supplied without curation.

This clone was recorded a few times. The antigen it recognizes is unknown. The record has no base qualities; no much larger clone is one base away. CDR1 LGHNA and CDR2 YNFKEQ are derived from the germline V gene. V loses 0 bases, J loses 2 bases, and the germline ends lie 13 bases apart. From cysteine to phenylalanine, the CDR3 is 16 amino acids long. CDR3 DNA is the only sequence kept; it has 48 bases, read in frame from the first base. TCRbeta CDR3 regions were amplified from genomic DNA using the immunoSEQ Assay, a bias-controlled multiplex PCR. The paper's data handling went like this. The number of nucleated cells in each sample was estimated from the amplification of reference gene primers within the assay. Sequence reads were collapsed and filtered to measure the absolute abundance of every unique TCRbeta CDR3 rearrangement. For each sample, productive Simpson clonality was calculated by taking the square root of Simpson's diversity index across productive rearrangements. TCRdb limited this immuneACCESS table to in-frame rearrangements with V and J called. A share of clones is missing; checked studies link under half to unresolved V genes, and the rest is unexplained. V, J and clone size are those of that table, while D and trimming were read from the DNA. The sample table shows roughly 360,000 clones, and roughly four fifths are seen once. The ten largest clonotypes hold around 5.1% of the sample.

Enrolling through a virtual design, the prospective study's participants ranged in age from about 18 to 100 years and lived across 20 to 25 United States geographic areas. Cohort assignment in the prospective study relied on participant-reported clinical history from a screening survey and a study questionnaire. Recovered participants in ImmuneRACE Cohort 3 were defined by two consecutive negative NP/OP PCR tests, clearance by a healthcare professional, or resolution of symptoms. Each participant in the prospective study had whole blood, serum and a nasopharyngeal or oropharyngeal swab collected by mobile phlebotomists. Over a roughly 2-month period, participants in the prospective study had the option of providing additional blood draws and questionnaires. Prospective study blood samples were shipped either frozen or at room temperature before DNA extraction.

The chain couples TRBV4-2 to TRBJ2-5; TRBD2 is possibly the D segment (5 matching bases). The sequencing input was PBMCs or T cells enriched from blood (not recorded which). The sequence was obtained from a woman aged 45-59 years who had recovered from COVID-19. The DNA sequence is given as TGTGCCAGCAGCCAAGAGAGGTCGACGGGGCAAGAGACCCAGTACTTC. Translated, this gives CASSQERSTGQETQYF.